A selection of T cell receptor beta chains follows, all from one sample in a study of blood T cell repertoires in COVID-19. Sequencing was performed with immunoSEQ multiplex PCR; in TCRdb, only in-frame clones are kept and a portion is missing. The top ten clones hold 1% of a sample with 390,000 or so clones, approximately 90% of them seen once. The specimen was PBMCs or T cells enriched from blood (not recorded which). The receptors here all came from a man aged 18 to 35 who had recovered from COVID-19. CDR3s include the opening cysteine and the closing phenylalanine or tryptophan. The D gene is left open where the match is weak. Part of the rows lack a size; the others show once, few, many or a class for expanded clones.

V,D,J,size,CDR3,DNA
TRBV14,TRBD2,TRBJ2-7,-,CASSQVKGLAGEQYF,TGTGCCAGCAGCCAAGTTAAAGGTCTAGCGGGTGAGCAGTACTTC
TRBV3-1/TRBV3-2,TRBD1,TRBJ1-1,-,CASSLVLTGGATEAFF,TGTGCCAGCAGCCTGGTCTTGACAGGGGGTGCGACTGAAGCTTTCTTT
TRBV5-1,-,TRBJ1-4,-,CASSLAGTSREKLFF,TGCGCCAGCAGCTTGGCCGGGACATCACGTGAAAAACTGTTTTTT
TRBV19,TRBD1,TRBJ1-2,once,CASSIRQGGSGYTF,TGTGCCAGTAGTATACGACAGGGGGGTAGTGGCTACACCTTC
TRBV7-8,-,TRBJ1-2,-,CASSLVDMGYGYTF,TGTGCCAGCAGCTTAGTTGACATGGGCTATGGCTACACCTTC
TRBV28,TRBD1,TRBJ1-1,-,CASSSLTGTEAFF,TGTGCCAGCAGCTCCTTGACAGGGACTGAAGCTTTCTTT
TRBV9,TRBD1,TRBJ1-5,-,CASSVGDRGTQPQHF,TGTGCCAGCAGCGTAGGTGACAGGGGCACTCAGCCCCAGCATTTT
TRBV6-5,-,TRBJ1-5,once,CASSYSQNSNQPQHF,TGTGCCAGCAGTTACTCACAGAATAGCAATCAGCCCCAGCATTTT
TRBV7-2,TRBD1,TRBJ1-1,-,CASSLVGQGASTEAFF,TGTGCCAGCAGCTTAGTAGGACAGGGGGCTAGCACTGAAGCTTTCTTT
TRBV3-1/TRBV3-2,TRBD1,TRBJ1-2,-,CASSQDQRQGRGGYTF,TGTGCCAGCAGCCAAGATCAGCGACAGGGGAGGGGTGGCTACACCTTC
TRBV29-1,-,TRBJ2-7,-,CSVGMGLLAYEQYF,TGCAGCGTGGGGATGGGACTCTTAGCCTACGAGCAGTACTTC
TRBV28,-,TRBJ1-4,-,CASSPPGEIYEKLFF,TGTGCCAGCAGTCCCCCCGGTGAGATTTATGAAAAACTGTTTTTT
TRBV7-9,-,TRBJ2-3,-,CASSPVTDTQYF,TGTGCCAGCAGTCCCGTGACAGATACGCAGTATTTT
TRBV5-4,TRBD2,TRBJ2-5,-,CASSLGAGGPGKTQYF,TGTGCCAGCAGCTTAGGAGCGGGGGGGCCAGGGAAGACCCAGTACTTC
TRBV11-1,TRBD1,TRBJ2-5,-,CASTNAGDRQETQYF,TGTGCCAGCACCAATGCCGGGGACAGGCAAGAGACCCAGTACTTC
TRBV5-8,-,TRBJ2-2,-,CASSFVGYLGLTGELFF,TGTGCCAGCAGCTTTGTGGGTTACTTGGGACTCACCGGGGAGCTGTTTTTT
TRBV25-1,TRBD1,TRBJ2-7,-,CASKGIPGQGEYEQYF,TGTGCCAGTAAAGGAATCCCGGGACAGGGGGAGTACGAGCAGTACTTC
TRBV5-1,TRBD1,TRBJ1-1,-,CASSLGPTGGTEAFF,TGCGCCAGCAGCTTGGGCCCGACAGGGGGAACTGAAGCTTTCTTT
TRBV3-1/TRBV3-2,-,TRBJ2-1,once,CASSQGRQGGGSYNEQFF,TGTGCCAGCAGCCAAGGTCGACAAGGGGGGGGATCCTACAATGAGCAGTTCTTC
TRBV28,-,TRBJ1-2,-,CASSTGQIVYGYTF,TGTGCCAGCAGTACCGGACAGATTGTCTATGGCTACACCTTC
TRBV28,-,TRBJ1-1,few,CASSWDTGPRNTEAFF,TGTGCCAGCAGTTGGGATACAGGGCCAAGGAACACTGAAGCTTTCTTT
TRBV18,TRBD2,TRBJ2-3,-,CASSPRGLAGLTDTQYF,TGTGCCAGCTCACCACGTGGACTAGCGGGCCTCACAGATACGCAGTATTTT
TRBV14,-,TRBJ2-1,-,CASSQEAGNEQFF,TGTGCCAGCAGCCAAGAGGCTGGCAATGAGCAGTTCTTC
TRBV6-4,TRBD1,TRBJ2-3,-,CASSDSTGGADTQYF,TGTGCCAGCAGTGACTCGACAGGGGGCGCAGATACGCAGTATTTT
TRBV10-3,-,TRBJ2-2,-,CAISGRTMDTGELFF,TGTGCCATCAGTGGGAGGACTATGGACACCGGGGAGCTGTTTTTT
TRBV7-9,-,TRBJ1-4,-,CASSQEGEKLFF,TGTGCCAGCAGTCAGGAGGGCGAAAAACTGTTTTTT
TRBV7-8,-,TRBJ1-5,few,CASSLANIGRGMSNQPQHF,TGTGCCAGCAGCTTAGCCAATATTGGCCGGGGGATGAGCAATCAGCCCCAGCATTTT
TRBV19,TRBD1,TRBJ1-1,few,CASMPWQGATEAFF,TGTGCCAGTATGCCGTGGCAGGGGGCTACTGAAGCTTTCTTT
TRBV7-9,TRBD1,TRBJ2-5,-,CASSLRGAPDRGLLETQYF,TGTGCCAGCAGCTTACGAGGGGCCCCGGACAGGGGGTTATTGGAGACCCAGTACTTC
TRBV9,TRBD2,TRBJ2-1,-,CASSVVGGRGLNEQFF,TGTGCCAGCAGCGTAGTGGGCGGGAGGGGGTTGAATGAGCAGTTCTTC
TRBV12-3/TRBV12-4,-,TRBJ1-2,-,CASSLGSNYGYTF,TGTGCCAGCAGTTTGGGCAGTAACTATGGCTACACCTTC
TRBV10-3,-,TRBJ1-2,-,CAIGELDYYGYTF,TGTGCCATCGGAGAGCTGGACTACTATGGCTACACCTTC
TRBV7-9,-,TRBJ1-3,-,CASSSGVSGNTIYF,TGTGCCAGCAGCTCCGGGGTCTCTGGAAACACCATATATTTT
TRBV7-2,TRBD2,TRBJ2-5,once,CASSPTSGSFRETQYF,TGTGCCAGCAGCCCAACTAGCGGGAGTTTTAGGGAGACCCAGTACTTC
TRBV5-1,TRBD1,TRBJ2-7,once,CASKSGVTDREGREQYF,TGCGCCAGCAAAAGCGGAGTCACAGACAGGGAAGGTCGCGAGCAGTACTTC
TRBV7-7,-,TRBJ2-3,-,CASSREQGTQYF,TGTGCCAGCAGCAGGGAACAGGGCACGCAGTATTTT
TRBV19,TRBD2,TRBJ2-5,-,CASSNGREWTQYF,TGTGCCAGTAGTAATGGGAGGGAATGGACCCAGTACTTC
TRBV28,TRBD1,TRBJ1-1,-,CASSPPRGVEAFF,TGTGCCAGCAGCCCGCCCAGGGGGGTTGAAGCTTTCTTT
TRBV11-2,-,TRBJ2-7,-,CASSSLRGRTYEQYF,TGTGCCAGCAGCTCCCTTAGGGGCCGGACCTACGAGCAGTACTTC